The present TCR beta chain was sequenced within a study of T cell responses to AZD1222 COVID-19 vaccine. Repertoires were generated with immunoSEQ multiplex PCR, while TCRdb's copy carries only in-frame clones and drops some. The table includes 130,000 to 150,000 clones, about 93% detected once. Per germline, CDR1 MNHEY and CDR2 SMNVEV (reference sequence). Trimming took 1 base from V and 0 from J, leaving 18 bases between them. The CDR3 covers 18 residues. The chain is built from TRBV27 and TRBJ1-1; D is uncertain. The specimen comprised peripheral blood, sampled on day 0 of AZD1222 vaccination. The receptor was derived from an adult in good health. In nucleotides, the CDR3 is TGTGCCAGCAGTTTATTCGGAGGATCCATGGCTATGAACACTGAAGCTTTCTTT. This encodes CASSLFGGSMAMNTEAFF.